These 19 T cell receptor beta chains came from one sample sequenced in a study of blood T cells in healthy people across ages (dated by TCRdb to between 2014 and 2017). The library relied on 5' RACE. The listed sequencing device is Illumina HiSeq 2500. A second PCR of roughly 6 to 12 cycles was run with a J-beta primer mix and a sample-barcoded 5' primer. TCRdb reprocessing: public reads trimmed at Q25 with fastp, clones called with MiXCR, in-frame beta chains kept. Merged by CDR3 protein, the rows form single entries marked with the most common genes and DNA. The sample has about 690,000 distinct CDR3 sequences on record, about 43% of them singletons. Clones ranked in the top ten supply about 30% of the sample. Material: blood. These receptors all come from a man older than 75 in good health.

This clonotype showed up just a few times. The chain combines TRBV28 with TRBJ2-1, with TRBD2 matching over 11 bases. Trimming at V came to 10 bases and at J to 7 bases, leaving 9 bases not matched to a gene. Germline values: CDR1 MDHEN, CDR2 SYDVKM. This CDR3 region has 14 residues. The CDR3 DNA reads TGTGCCATTACGACTAGCGGGACAGTAAATGAGCAGTTCTTC. Translation gives CAITTSGTVNEQFF.

Only one count was recorded for this clonotype. The chain is built from TRBV6-1 and TRBJ1-4; TRBD1 aligns across 7 bases. The CDR3 runs to 14 residues. The germline V gene has CDR1 MNHNS and CDR2 SASEGT. The V and J ends lost 6 bases and 5 bases, in that order; junction bases with no gene match: 6. CDR3 bases: TGTGCCAGCAGACGAGGGGGCGGGAATGAAAAACTGTTTTTT. It encodes CASRRGGGNEKLFF.

This chain connects TRBV14 to TRBJ2-1; D perhaps matches TRBD1 (6 bases). There are 17 residues in the CDR3. CDR1 is SGHDN, CDR2 FVKESK, per germline. Trimming left V 6 bases short and J 1 base short, with 19 bases between. CDR3 coding DNA: TGTGCCAGCAGTAGGAACCCCGGACAGCTATCCTACAATGAGCAGTTCTTC. Encoded protein: CASSRNPGQLSYNEQFF.

This clonotype was observed a few times. The chain couples TRBV19 to TRBJ1-6; D gene ambiguous. Germline V gives CDR1 LNHDA, CDR2 SQIVND (reference sequence). V was clipped by 2 bases and J by 6 bases, with 8 bases between them. This CDR3 comprises 14 residues. CDR3 loop: CASSIRVGNSPLHF. The CDR3 DNA reads as TGTGCCAGTAGTATAAGGGTCGGTAATTCACCCCTCCACTTT.

The V gene is TRBV28, the J gene TRBJ1-5; 11 bases align to TRBD1. The CDR3 is 15 residues long. The J segment lost 7 bases and the V segment lost 7 bases, leaving 9 bases of the junction unmatched. The germline V gene has CDR1 MDHEN and CDR2 SYDVKM. The DNA of the CDR3 is TGTGCCAGCAAGGAACGGACAGGGGGCGGACAGCCCCAGCATTTT. Translating it yields CASKERTGGGQPQHF. Complete variable domain (other parts from reference TRBV28 and TRBJ1-5): DVKVTQSSRYLVKRTGEKVFLECVQDMDHENMFWYRQDPGLGLRLIYFSYDVKMKEKGDIPEGYSVSREKKERFSLILESASTNQTSMYLCASKERTGGGQPQHFGDGTRLSIL.

The V call is TRBV7-2, the J call TRBJ2-7; TRBD2 aligns across 13 bases. V shed 8 bases, J shed 6 bases, and the junction held 7 bases outside the gene matches. The CDR3 loop spans 14 amino acids. CDR1 and CDR2 from the germline V gene are SGHTA and FQGNSA. The CDR3 loop reads CASGTSGGGLEQYF. The CDR3 region has the DNA TGTGCCAGCGGAACTAGCGGGGGGGGACTCGAGCAGTACTTC. Supplemented by reference TRBV7-2 and TRBJ2-7, the full variable domain reads GAGVSQSPSNKVTEKGKDVELRCDPISGHTALYWYRQSLGQGLEFLIYFQGNSAPDKSGLPSDRFSAERTGGSVSTLTIQRTQQEDSAVYLCASGTSGGGLEQYFGPGTRLTVT.

This chain uses TRBV6-6 with TRBJ1-1, with TRBD1 identical over 8 bases. Looked up from germline, CDR1 is MNHNY and CDR2 is SVGAGI (reference sequence). The CDR3 length is 13 residues. With 6 bases clipped from V and 9 bases from J, the junction kept 9 bases outside the gene matches. Here the CDR3 DNA reads TGTGCCAGCAGCTCCCCGACAGGGGACAAAGCTTTCTTT. Its translation: CASSSPTGDKAFF.

The CDR3 DNA sequence: TGTGCCAGTAGCAAGACGGGTGGAATATATGGCTACACCTTC. It yields the protein CASSKTGGIYGYTF. The chain links TRBV28 to TRBJ1-2; no clear D gene. Looked up from germline, CDR1 is MDHEN and CDR2 is SYDVKM. Trimming left V 9 bases short and J 5 bases short, with 19 bases between. The CDR3 is made up of 14 amino acids.

This chain links TRBV25-1 with TRBJ2-7; D perhaps matches TRBD2 (6 bases). The V and J ends lost 0 bases and 1 base respectively, with 13 bases between them. From germline, CDR1 is MGHDK and CDR2 SYGVNS. The CDR3 sequence is 16 residues long. CDR3 DNA sequence: TGTGCCAGCAGTGAATATTTAGGGAGGCGATCCTACGAGCAGTACTTC. Amino acid sequence: CASSEYLGRRSYEQYF.

There are many counts of this clonotype. This chain uses TRBV29-1 with TRBJ1-1; D remains unclear. This CDR3 contains 15 residues. Germline loops: CDR1 SQVTM, CDR2 ANQGSEA. Trimming removed 0 bases from V and 1 base from J, with 12 bases in between. The CDR3 DNA reads TGCAGCGTTGAAGATCAATGGTCGGCGAACACTGAAGCTTTCTTT. This translates into CSVEDQWSANTEAFF.

This clonotype has only a few counts. The chain combines TRBV21-1 with TRBJ2-3; TRBD1 is taken as the D call from the table, unchecked against the DNA. TRBV21-1 is an annotated pseudogene. The CDR3 is 15 amino acids. CDR3 protein: CASSKKDNNTDTQYF. In DNA form, the CDR3 reads TGTGCCAGCAGCAAAAAGGACAATAACACAGATACGCAGTATTTT.

The gene calls are TRBV6-5 and TRBJ2-7, with D unresolved. CDR1 and CDR2 (germline): MNHEY, SVGAGI. The CDR3 totals 14 residues. Trimming removed 6 bases from V and 1 base from J, with 13 bases in between. CDR3 sequence: CASRMVTESYEQYF. The CDR3 DNA is TGTGCCAGCAGAATGGTAACGGAATCCTACGAGCAGTACTTC.

The chain recombines TRBV20-1 with TRBJ2-7; 8 bases line up with TRBD2. Per germline, CDR1 DFQATT and CDR2 SNEGSKA (reference sequence). The CDR3 runs 14 residues. V gave up 0 bases and J gave up 7 bases; unmatched junction bases: 8. The CDR3 sequence is CSARDGAGGNEQYF. The CDR3 nucleotides read TGCAGTGCTAGAGATGGGGCGGGAGGTAATGAGCAGTACTTC.

This chain uses TRBV5-6 with TRBJ2-5; D unclear. The CDR3 spans 14 residues. CDR1 SGHDT and CDR2 YYEEEE come from the germline V gene. The V gene lost 2 bases and the J gene lost 1 base, with 9 bases spanning the gap. As DNA, the CDR3 is TGTGCCAGCAGCTTACCTGTCACCCAAGAGACCCAGTACTTC. Amino acids: CASSLPVTQETQYF.

This rearrangement joins TRBV5-1 to TRBJ2-1; tentative D call: TRBD2 (6 bases). Trimming stripped 4 bases from V and 4 bases from J, with 21 bases between. This CDR3 is 17 amino acids long. Germline CDR1 and CDR2: SGHRS and YFSETQ. The CDR3 nucleotides read TGCGCCAGCAGCGCCAATCCCAGCCACGGGACTTACAATGAGCAGTTCTTC. This gives the protein CASSANPSHGTYNEQFF.

This clonotype came up a few times. V is TRBV4-3 and J is TRBJ2-5; the D is unclear. Deletions cut 0 bases from V and 7 bases from J, with 9 bases between. Per the germline V gene, CDR1 is LGHNA and CDR2 is YSLEER. This CDR3 region has 13 residues. The CDR3 region has the DNA TGCGCCAGCAGCCAAGAATGGTTCGGGACCCAGTACTTC. Its protein is CASSQEWFGTQYF.

About this clonotype itself: It may be a read error: a sequence one base away is much more abundant. The rearrangement joins TRBV2 to TRBJ2-1; TRBD2 aligns across 7 bases. With 8 bases clipped from V and 10 bases from J, the junction kept 11 bases outside the gene matches. CDR1 and CDR2 (germline): SNHLY, FYNNEI. This CDR3 comprises 13 residues. CDR3 nucleotides: TGTGCCAGCTCCGGGAGGCGCTCCTACGAGCAGTTCTTC. As protein: CASSGRRSYEQFF.

Worth noting for this clonotype: A junction end diverges from the germline sequence, so it may reflect a read error. V and J are TRBV15 and TRBJ2-1, with TRBD2 matching 10 bases. This CDR3 is 16 amino acids long. The germline CDR1 and CDR2 sequences are LNHNV and YYDKDF (reference sequence). Written as DNA, the CDR3 is TGTGCCACCAGCAGAGGAGGAGCGGGAGGGTGCAATGAACAGTTCTTC. It is translated as CATSRGGAGGCNEQFF.

This clonotype was counted between two and nine times. V gene TRBV4-3 combines with J gene TRBJ1-4, with D possibly being TRBD1 (5 bases). The V gene's germline CDR1 is LGHNA and CDR2 YSLEER. This CDR3 comprises 16 residues. Trimming removed 4 bases from V and 6 bases from J, with 18 bases in between. The CDR3 sequence is CASSPGQTDQDEKLFF. The CDR3 nucleotides read TGCGCCAGCAGCCCCGGACAAACGGACCAGGATGAAAAACTGTTTTTT.